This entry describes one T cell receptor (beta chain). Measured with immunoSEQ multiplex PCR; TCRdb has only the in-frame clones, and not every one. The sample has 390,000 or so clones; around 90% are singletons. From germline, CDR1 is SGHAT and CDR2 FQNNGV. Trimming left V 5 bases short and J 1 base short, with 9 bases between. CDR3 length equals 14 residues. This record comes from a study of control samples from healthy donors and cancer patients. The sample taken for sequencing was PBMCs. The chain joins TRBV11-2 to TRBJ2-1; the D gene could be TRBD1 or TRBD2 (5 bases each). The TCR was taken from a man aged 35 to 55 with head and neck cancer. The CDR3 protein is CASSPGRSYNEQFF. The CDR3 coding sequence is TGTGCCAGCAGCCCAGGGAGATCCTACAATGAGCAGTTCTTC.